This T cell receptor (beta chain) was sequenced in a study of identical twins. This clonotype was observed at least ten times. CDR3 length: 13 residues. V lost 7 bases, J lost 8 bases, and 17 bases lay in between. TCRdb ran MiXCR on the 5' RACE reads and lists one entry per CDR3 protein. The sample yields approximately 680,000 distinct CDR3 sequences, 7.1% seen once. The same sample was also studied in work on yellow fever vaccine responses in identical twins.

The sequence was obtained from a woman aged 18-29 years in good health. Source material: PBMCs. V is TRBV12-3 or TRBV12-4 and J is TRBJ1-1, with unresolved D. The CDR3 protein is CASTISWTDEAFF. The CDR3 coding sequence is TGTGCCAGCACTATTTCATGGACGGACGAAGCTTTCTTT.